This TCR beta chain comes out of a study of cytomegalovirus exposure and HLA in healthy donors. To note about this clone: The antigen is not known.

Points from the study as a whole: A later analysis reportedly found fewer N-insertions in an Asian-associated ancestry cluster than the approximately 670-donor mean.

The CDR3 length is 16 residues. The PCR made use of 60 Vbeta and 13 Jbeta primers. Data came from immunoSEQ multiplex PCR; TCRdb stores just in-frame clones and leaves some out. Of over 150,000 clones listed, about two thirds were seen once; the top ten hold approximately 3%. This clonotype was sampled from a woman under 40 in good health and CMV-seronegative. The source material was PBMCs. The chain joins TRBV21-1 to TRBJ2-3; TRBD1 reflects the table's D call only, with no check against the DNA. TRBV21-1 is reported as a pseudogene. This CDR3 reads CAGELTGLRHTDTQYF. The CDR3 coding sequence is TGTGCCGGCGAATTGACAGGGTTGAGACACACAGATACGCAGTATTTT.